This is a list of T cell receptor beta chains from one sample in a study of cytomegalovirus exposure and HLA in healthy donors. Using immunoSEQ multiplex PCR, the repertoire was profiled, and TCRdb retains in-frame clones only, with some absent. The table lists about 190,000 clones, over 60% of them singletons. The sample taken for sequencing was PBMCs. These receptor sequences come from a woman aged 40 to 50 in good health and CMV-seronegative. CDR3s include the opening cysteine and the closing phenylalanine or tryptophan. Fields, in order: clone size, V gene, D gene, J gene, CDR3 protein, CDR3 DNA. D genes are given only for firm matches. The size entry is marked missing in some rows and otherwise reads once, few, many or a size class.

clone_size: -; v_call: TRBV20-1; d_call: -; j_call: TRBJ2-1; cdr3_aa: CSARSNEQFF; cdr3_nt: TGCAGTGCTAGGAGCAATGAGCAGTTCTTC
clone_size: -; v_call: TRBV9; d_call: TRBD1; j_call: TRBJ1-2; cdr3_aa: CASSVALPRGLDYGYTF; cdr3_nt: TGTGCCAGCAGCGTAGCGCTCCCAAGGGGGCTGGACTATGGCTACACCTTC
clone_size: -; v_call: TRBV4-2; d_call: -; j_call: TRBJ2-1; cdr3_aa: CASSQGTGTTSSNEQFF; cdr3_nt: TGTGCCAGCAGCCAGGGCACAGGGACGACTAGCTCAAATGAGCAGTTCTTC
clone_size: -; v_call: TRBV30; d_call: -; j_call: TRBJ2-3; cdr3_aa: CAWRTHTDTQYF; cdr3_nt: TGTGCCTGGAGGACACACACAGATACGCAGTATTTT
clone_size: -; v_call: TRBV19; d_call: -; j_call: TRBJ2-1; cdr3_aa: CASSKETDPTREQFF; cdr3_nt: TGTGCCAGTAGTAAGGAGACAGACCCTACACGGGAGCAGTTCTTC
clone_size: -; v_call: TRBV7-9; d_call: -; j_call: TRBJ2-7; cdr3_aa: CASSSRGTMLHEQYF; cdr3_nt: TGTGCCAGCAGCTCCCGCGGGACCATGCTCCACGAGCAGTACTTC
clone_size: -; v_call: TRBV6-1; d_call: -; j_call: TRBJ1-5; cdr3_aa: CASSEAGLVNQPQHF; cdr3_nt: TGTGCCAGCAGTGAAGCCGGGTTGGTCAATCAGCCCCAGCATTTT
clone_size: few; v_call: TRBV7-3; d_call: -; j_call: TRBJ2-1; cdr3_aa: CASSPQGGSYNEQFF; cdr3_nt: TGTGCCAGCAGCCCGCAAGGGGGATCCTACAATGAGCAGTTCTTC
clone_size: -; v_call: TRBV9; d_call: TRBD2; j_call: TRBJ2-3; cdr3_aa: CASSVDRGGGDTQYF; cdr3_nt: TGTGCCAGCAGCGTAGATAGGGGCGGGGGAGATACGCAGTATTTT
clone_size: -; v_call: TRBV4-2; d_call: TRBD2; j_call: TRBJ2-1; cdr3_aa: CASSQDLGLAGYNEQFF; cdr3_nt: TGTGCCAGCAGCCAAGATCTGGGACTAGCGGGATACAATGAGCAGTTCTTC
clone_size: -; v_call: TRBV9; d_call: TRBD2; j_call: TRBJ2-1; cdr3_aa: CASSAWTSGSYNEQFF; cdr3_nt: TGTGCCAGCAGCGCTTGGACTAGCGGGAGCTACAATGAGCAGTTCTTC
clone_size: few; v_call: TRBV2; d_call: -; j_call: TRBJ2-1; cdr3_aa: CASSTDTAEQFF; cdr3_nt: TGTGCCTCCAGCACTGATACAGCCGAGCAGTTCTTC
clone_size: -; v_call: TRBV18; d_call: -; j_call: TRBJ2-2; cdr3_aa: CASSPQGPGELFF; cdr3_nt: TGTGCCAGCTCACCCCAGGGCCCCGGGGAGCTGTTTTTT
clone_size: -; v_call: TRBV7-2; d_call: TRBD2; j_call: TRBJ2-7; cdr3_aa: CASSLGGSGGYEQYF; cdr3_nt: TGTGCCAGCAGCTTAGGGGGTAGCGGGGGGTACGAGCAGTACTTC
clone_size: -; v_call: TRBV7-2; d_call: -; j_call: TRBJ1-1; cdr3_aa: CASSRQLNTEAFF; cdr3_nt: TGTGCCAGCAGCCGACAGTTGAACACTGAAGCTTTCTTT
clone_size: -; v_call: TRBV7-9; d_call: TRBD1; j_call: TRBJ1-1; cdr3_aa: CASTTTGAGYTEAFF; cdr3_nt: TGTGCCAGCACCACCACAGGGGCGGGATACACTGAAGCTTTCTTT
clone_size: -; v_call: TRBV5-1; d_call: -; j_call: TRBJ1-6; cdr3_aa: CASSKRQEYSPLHF; cdr3_nt: TGCGCCAGCAGCAAGCGACAGGAGTATTCACCCCTCCACTTT
clone_size: -; v_call: TRBV5-6; d_call: -; j_call: TRBJ2-7; cdr3_aa: CASSLVGGHEQYF; cdr3_nt: TGTGCCAGCAGCTTGGTAGGGGGTCACGAGCAGTACTTC
clone_size: -; v_call: TRBV9; d_call: TRBD2; j_call: TRBJ2-2; cdr3_aa: CASSVVAAGATGELFF; cdr3_nt: TGTGCCAGCAGCGTAGTGGCAGCGGGGGCCACCGGGGAGCTGTTTTTT
clone_size: once; v_call: TRBV18; d_call: TRBD2; j_call: TRBJ2-7; cdr3_aa: CASSPPAREGYEQYF; cdr3_nt: TGTGCCAGCTCACCCCCAGCGCGGGAGGGGTACGAGCAGTACTTC
clone_size: -; v_call: TRBV7-2; d_call: TRBD1; j_call: TRBJ1-2; cdr3_aa: CASSPRTGPYGYTF; cdr3_nt: TGTGCCAGCAGCCCTAGGACAGGACCTTATGGCTACACCTTC
clone_size: -; v_call: TRBV25-1; d_call: TRBD2; j_call: TRBJ2-1; cdr3_aa: CASGKVGRASYNEQFF; cdr3_nt: TGTGCCAGCGGTAAGGTTGGGAGGGCATCCTACAATGAGCAGTTCTTC
clone_size: -; v_call: TRBV9; d_call: TRBD2; j_call: TRBJ2-3; cdr3_aa: CASSVSSGNTDTQYF; cdr3_nt: TGTGCCAGCAGCGTATCCAGCGGGAACACAGATACGCAGTATTTT
clone_size: -; v_call: TRBV6-1; d_call: -; j_call: TRBJ2-7; cdr3_aa: CASSEPRTSSSYEQYF; cdr3_nt: TGTGCCAGCAGTGAACCCAGGACTTCGAGCTCCTACGAGCAGTACTTC
clone_size: -; v_call: TRBV5-4; d_call: -; j_call: TRBJ1-2; cdr3_aa: CASSLDHSYGYTF; cdr3_nt: TGTGCCAGCAGCTTGGATCATAGTTATGGCTACACCTTC
clone_size: -; v_call: TRBV25-1; d_call: TRBD1; j_call: TRBJ1-3; cdr3_aa: CASSEYQDRAGNTIYF; cdr3_nt: TGTGCCAGCAGTGAATACCAGGACAGGGCTGGAAACACCATATATTTT
clone_size: once; v_call: TRBV9; d_call: -; j_call: TRBJ2-1; cdr3_aa: CASSVGWANNEQFF; cdr3_nt: TGTGCCAGCAGCGTAGGGTGGGCGAACAATGAGCAGTTCTTC
clone_size: -; v_call: TRBV9; d_call: -; j_call: TRBJ2-3; cdr3_aa: CASSVEGSRTDTQYF; cdr3_nt: TGTGCCAGCAGCGTAGAAGGGAGCCGCACAGATACGCAGTATTTT